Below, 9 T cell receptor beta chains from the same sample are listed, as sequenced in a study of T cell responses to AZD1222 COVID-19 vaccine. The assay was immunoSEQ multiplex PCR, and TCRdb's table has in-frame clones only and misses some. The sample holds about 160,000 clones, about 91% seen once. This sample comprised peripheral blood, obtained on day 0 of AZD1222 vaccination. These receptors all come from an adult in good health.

The CDR3 region has the DNA TGTGCCAGCATGGCGGCACGCATGAACACTGAAGCTTTCTTT. It encodes CASMAARMNTEAFF. This sequence joins TRBV28 and TRBJ1-1; no clear D gene. The germline V gene encodes CDR1 MDHEN and CDR2 SYDVKM. The V end lost 7 bases, the J end lost 0 bases, and 12 bases lay between the germline ends. The length of the CDR3 is 14 residues.

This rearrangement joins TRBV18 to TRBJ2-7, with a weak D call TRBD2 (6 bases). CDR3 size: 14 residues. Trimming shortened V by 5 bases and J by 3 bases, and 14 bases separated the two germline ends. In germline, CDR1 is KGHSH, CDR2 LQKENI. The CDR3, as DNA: TGTGCCAGCTCATCGGGACTTGACGACTACGAGCAGTACTTC. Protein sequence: CASSSGLDDYEQYF.

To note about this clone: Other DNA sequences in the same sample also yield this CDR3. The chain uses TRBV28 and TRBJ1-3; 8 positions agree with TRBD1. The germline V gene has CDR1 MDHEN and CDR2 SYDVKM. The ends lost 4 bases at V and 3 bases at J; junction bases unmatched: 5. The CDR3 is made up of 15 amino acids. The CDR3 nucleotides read TGTGCCAGCAGTTCCCAGGGGGCGCTTGGAAACACCATATATTTT. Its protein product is CASSSQGALGNTIYF.

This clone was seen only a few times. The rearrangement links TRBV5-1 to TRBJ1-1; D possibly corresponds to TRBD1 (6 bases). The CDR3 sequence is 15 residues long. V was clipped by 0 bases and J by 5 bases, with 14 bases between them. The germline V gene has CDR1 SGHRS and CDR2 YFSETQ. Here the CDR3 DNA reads TGCGCCAGCAGCTTGGGGTTGCAGGGGAGGACTGAAGCTTTCTTT. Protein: CASSLGLQGRTEAFF.

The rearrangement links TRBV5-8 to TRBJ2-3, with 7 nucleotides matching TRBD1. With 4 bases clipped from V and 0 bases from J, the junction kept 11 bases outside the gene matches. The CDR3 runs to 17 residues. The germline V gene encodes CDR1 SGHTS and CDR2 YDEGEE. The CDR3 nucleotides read TGTGCCAGCAGCCAGGGACAGATAGCGTCCAGCACAGATACGCAGTATTTT. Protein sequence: CASSQGQIASSTDTQYF.

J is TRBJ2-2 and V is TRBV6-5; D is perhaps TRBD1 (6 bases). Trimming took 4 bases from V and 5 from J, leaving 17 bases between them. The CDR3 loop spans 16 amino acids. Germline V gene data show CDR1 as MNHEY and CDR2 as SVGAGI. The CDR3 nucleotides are TGTGCCAGCAGTTCCCGAGCAGGGCAGGGGACCGGGGAGCTGTTTTTT. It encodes CASSSRAGQGTGELFF.

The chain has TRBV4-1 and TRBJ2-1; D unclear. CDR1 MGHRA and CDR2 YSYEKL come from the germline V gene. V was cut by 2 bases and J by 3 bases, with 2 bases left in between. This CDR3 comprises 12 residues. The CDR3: CASSQFYNEQFF. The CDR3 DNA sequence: TGCGCCAGCAGCCAATTCTACAATGAGCAGTTCTTC.

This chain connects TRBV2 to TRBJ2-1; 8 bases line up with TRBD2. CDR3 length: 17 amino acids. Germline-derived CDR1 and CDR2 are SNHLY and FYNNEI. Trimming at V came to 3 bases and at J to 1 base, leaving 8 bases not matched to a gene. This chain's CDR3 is CASSDIRSGSSYNEQFF. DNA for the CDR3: TGTGCCAGCAGTGACATTAGAAGCGGGAGTTCCTACAATGAGCAGTTCTTC.

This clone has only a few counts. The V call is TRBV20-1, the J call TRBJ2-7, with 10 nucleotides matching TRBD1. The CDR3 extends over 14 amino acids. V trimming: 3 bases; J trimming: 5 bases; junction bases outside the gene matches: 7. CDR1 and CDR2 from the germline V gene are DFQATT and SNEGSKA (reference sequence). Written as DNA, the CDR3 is TGCAGTGCTAGTGACTCCGGGACAGGGGACGAGCAGTACTTC. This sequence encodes CSASDSGTGDEQYF.